The 10 T cell receptor beta chains presented below share a single source sample, sequenced in a study of CD4 T cells in relation to SARS-CoV-2 and coronaviruses. Their specific antigens are unknown. Produced via immunoSEQ multiplex PCR; TCRdb's table is partial and in-frame only. This table holds about 21,000 clones, 60% to 80% found once. Before the COVID-19 pandemic, during about 2011-2019, CD4+ T cells were taken from unexposed donors. The cells were cultured for about ten days before CD4+ T cells were isolated. Sequenced material: CD4+ T cells from PBMCs, cultured in vitro. The receptor source for this set is a human donor in good health.

This clone appeared once. V gene TRBV5-8 combines with J gene TRBJ1-6; D is ambiguous. Trimming cost V 0 bases and J 7 bases, with 5 bases left between them. Germline V lookup: CDR1 SGHTS, CDR2 YDEGEE. The CDR3 covers 13 residues. The CDR3 region is CASSLDVNSPLHF. CDR3 nucleotide sequence: TGTGCCAGCAGCTTGGATGTCAATTCACCCCTCCACTTT.

The rearrangement uses TRBV7-2 and TRBJ1-1; D ambiguous. V lost 1 base and J 5 bases, leaving 8 bases between the germline ends. This CDR3 has 13 amino acids. Germline CDR1 reads SGHTA; CDR2 reads FQGNSA. The CDR3 sequence: CASSLEGRTEAFF. The CDR3 DNA sequence: TGTGCCAGCAGCTTAGAGGGCAGAACTGAAGCTTTCTTT.

This chain uses TRBV18 with TRBJ1-2; D remains ambiguous. The CDR3 length is 12 residues. CDR1 and CDR2 (germline): KGHSH, LQKENI. Trimming stripped 0 bases from V and 8 bases from J, with 7 bases between. The CDR3 DNA sequence: TGTGCCAGCTCACCACCGGACGAGGGCTACACCTTC. This gives the protein CASSPPDEGYTF. The full variable domain, its missing parts supplied by reference TRBV18 and TRBJ1-2, is NAGVMQNPRHLVRRRGQEARLRCSPMKGHSHVYWYRQLPEEGLKFMVYLQKENIIDESGMPKERFSAEFPKEGPSILRIQQVVRGDSAAYFCASSPPDEGYTFGSGTRLTVV.

The V call is TRBV5-8, the J call TRBJ1-1; D gene uncertain. Germline assignment: CDR1 SGHTS and CDR2 YDEGEE. V was trimmed by 4 bases and J by 0 bases, leaving 16 bases between them. The CDR3 spans 16 residues. The CDR3 region has the DNA TGTGCCAGCAGCCGGATCACCATGATGATGAACACTGAAGCTTTCTTT. It is translated as CASSRITMMMNTEAFF.

V usage is TRBV30 and J usage is TRBJ1-4; D might be TRBD1 (5 bases). CDR1 is GTSNPN, CDR2 SVGIG, per germline (reference sequence). V shed 4 bases and J shed 7 bases, with 22 bases lying between them. This CDR3 is built from 16 residues. The DNA for the CDR3 is TGTGCCTGGAATCGTGTTGTGGGGCCCGGGGGTGAAAAACTGTTTTTT. Amino acids: CAWNRVVGPGGEKLFF.

For the CDR3, the DNA is TGTGCCAGCAGCCAAGGGGCGGGAGACGCCAAAAACATTCAGTACTTC. Translating gives CASSQGAGDAKNIQYF. The gene calls are TRBV3-1 (or the pseudogene TRBV3-2) and TRBJ2-4; 7 bases are shared with TRBD2. Germline CDR1 LGHDT, CDR2 YNNKEL (reference sequence). The ends lost 1 base at V and 1 base at J; junction bases unmatched: 4. The CDR3 sequence is 16 residues long.

The gene calls are TRBV5-6 and TRBJ1-1; D is unresolved. The V end lost 4 bases, the J end lost 5 bases, and 12 bases lay between the germline ends. This CDR3 is 13 amino acids long. CDR1 and CDR2 from the germline V gene are SGHDT and YYEEEE. The CDR3 region is CASSVAGRTEAFF. In DNA form, the CDR3 reads TGTGCCAGCAGCGTAGCCGGACGTACTGAAGCTTTCTTT.

The rearrangement uses TRBV27 and TRBJ2-7; D unclear. V was clipped by 0 bases and J by 6 bases, with 12 bases between them. Germline CDR1 and CDR2: MNHEY and SMNVEV (reference sequence). This CDR3 has 14 residues. The CDR3 DNA sequence: TGTGCCAGCAGTTTATCGACACTCTCGGGCGAGCAGTACTTC. Translating it yields CASSLSTLSGEQYF.

The chain combines TRBV5-8 with TRBJ1-1; D ambiguous. The CDR3 sequence is 16 residues long. Germline V gene lookup returns CDR1 SGHTS and CDR2 YDEGEE. Trimming removed 2 bases at V and 1 base at J, with 15 bases between. The CDR3 DNA sequence: TGTGCCAGCAGCTTAGGGAGGGAATCACAGAACACTGAAGCTTTCTTT. It yields the protein CASSLGRESQNTEAFF.

The V and J genes are TRBV7-2 and TRBJ2-3, with 8 bases lining up with TRBD2. V lost 3 bases and J lost 6; bases outside the gene matches: 5. Looked up from germline, CDR1 is SGHTA and CDR2 is FQGNSA. This CDR3 comprises 14 residues. CDR3 residues: CASSFSGIFDTQYF. The CDR3 region has the DNA TGTGCCAGCAGCTTTAGCGGGATATTCGATACGCAGTATTTT.